The 23 T cell receptor beta chains reported below all come from one sample, sequenced in a study of blood T cell repertoires in COVID-19. Sequencing used immunoSEQ multiplex PCR; TCRdb keeps in-frame clones, though not all of them. The table records 250,000 or so clones, 80% to 95% of them present only once. The sample comprised PBMCs or T cells enriched from blood (not recorded which). The receptor source for this set is a man aged 35 to 55 who had been exposed to COVID-19.

The sample holds one count of this clone. A junction end diverges from the germline sequence, so it may reflect a read error. The chain employs TRBV2 and TRBJ2-3; TRBD2 matches 8 bases. The CDR3 sequence is 15 residues long. Germline CDR1 reads SNHLY; CDR2 reads FYNNEI. This chain's CDR3 is CASSQAGAIVDTQYF. The CDR3 DNA follows: TGTGCCAGCAGTCAAGCGGGAGCTATAGTGGATACGCAGTATTTT.

The rearrangement uses TRBV28 and TRBJ2-1, with a possible D match to TRBD2 (6 bases). Germline CDR1 reads MDHEN; CDR2 reads SYDVKM. Trimming removed 5 bases at V and 6 bases at J, with 17 bases between. The CDR3 is 15 residues long. The CDR3 spells CASSEGRREPNEQFF. The CDR3 nucleotides read TGTGCCAGCAGTGAGGGAAGGCGGGAACCCAATGAGCAGTTCTTC. Based on the CDR3 plus reference TRBV28 and TRBJ2-1, the full variable domain is DVKVTQSSRYLVKRTGEKVFLECVQDMDHENMFWYRQDPGLGLRLIYFSYDVKMKEKGDIPEGYSVSREKKERFSLILESASTNQTSMYLCASSEGRREPNEQFFGPGTRLTVL.

This chain connects TRBV19 to TRBJ2-5; 10 bases are a match to TRBD2. Trimming removed 5 bases from V and 6 bases from J; junction bases left unmatched: 18. Germline CDR1 is LNHDA and CDR2 is SQIVND (reference sequence). The CDR3 covers 18 residues. This CDR3 reads CASSASASGSRGSKTQYF. The CDR3 DNA sequence: TGTGCCAGTAGTGCTTCGGCTAGCGGGAGCCGAGGAAGCAAGACCCAGTACTTC.

In its sample, this clone was seen a few times. The V call is TRBV30, the J call TRBJ1-4; TRBD1 might be the D (6 bases). Per the germline V gene, CDR1 is GTSNPN and CDR2 is SVGIG (reference sequence). V was trimmed by 3 bases and J by 7 bases, leaving 18 bases between them. The CDR3 sequence is 15 residues long. In nucleotides, the CDR3 is TGTGCCTGGAGGGGACGGGGCACAGGGATTGAAAAACTGTTTTTT. Its translation is CAWRGRGTGIEKLFF.

This sequence joins TRBV6-5 and TRBJ1-1; D unclear. The CDR3 contains 14 residues. CDR1 is MNHEY, CDR2 SVGAGI, per germline. The V end was cut by 5 bases, the J end by 2 bases, with 12 bases between. In nucleotides, the CDR3 is TGTGCCAGCAGTAAACTCCCGGGAAACACTGAAGCTTTCTTT. Protein product: CASSKLPGNTEAFF.

The rearrangement joins TRBV7-2 to TRBJ1-1; no firm D call. The V gene's germline CDR1 is SGHTA and CDR2 FQGNSA. The CDR3 consists of 16 residues. Deletions cut 0 bases from V and 0 bases from J, with 11 bases between. CDR3: CASSLALPVVNTEAFF. In DNA, the CDR3 is TGTGCCAGCAGCTTAGCCCTACCGGTTGTGAACACTGAAGCTTTCTTT.

This chain joins TRBV19 and TRBJ1-1; D not resolved. The V end was cut by 0 bases, the J end by 11 bases, with 13 bases between. Germline V gene lookup returns CDR1 LNHDA and CDR2 SQIVND (reference sequence). The CDR3 totals 13 residues. The CDR3 is CASSIDRAKRAFF. The DNA of the CDR3 is TGTGCCAGTAGTATAGATAGAGCTAAGAGGGCTTTCTTT. The full variable domain, its missing parts supplied by reference TRBV19 and TRBJ1-1, is DGGITQSPKYLFRKEGQNVTLSCEQNLNHDAMYWYRQDPGQGLRLIYYSQIVNDFQKGDIAEGYSVSREKKESFPLTVTSAQKNPTAFYLCASSIDRAKRAFFGQGTRLTVV.

The genes are TRBV28 and TRBJ2-1; possible D gene TRBD2, 6 bases. This CDR3 contains 16 residues. CDR1 and CDR2 from the germline V gene are MDHEN and SYDVKM. The ends were cut back, 5 bases at V and 4 bases at J, with 18 bases in the middle. The CDR3 nucleotides read TGTGCCAGCAGTAACGGGGTCGCGGGGTTTTACAATGAGCAGTTCTTC. The encoded protein is CASSNGVAGFYNEQFF.

V gene TRBV2 combines with J gene TRBJ1-6; D unclear. CDR1 SNHLY and CDR2 FYNNEI come from the germline V gene. CDR3 size: 13 residues. V was trimmed by 9 bases and J by 7 bases, leaving 13 bases between them. The CDR3: CARALDWNSPLHF. In DNA form, the CDR3 reads TGTGCCAGGGCCCTAGACTGGAATTCACCCCTCCACTTT.

The gene calls are TRBV28 and TRBJ2-1, with 10 positions matching TRBD2. Trimming took 2 bases from V and 8 from J; bases not matched to a gene: 6. This CDR3 is 15 amino acids long. From germline, CDR1 is MDHEN and CDR2 SYDVKM. The CDR3 DNA sequence: TGTGCCAGCAGTTTAAAACTAGCGGGAATCTATGAGCAGTTCTTC. It specifies CASSLKLAGIYEQFF.

The chain carries TRBV28 and TRBJ2-1; TRBD2 aligns across 8 bases. V lost 5 bases and J lost 3; bases outside the gene matches: 3. Germline CDR1 and CDR2: MDHEN and SYDVKM. This CDR3 spans 14 amino acids. This CDR3 reads CASSSGRVYNEQFF. The CDR3 coding sequence is TGTGCCAGCAGTAGCGGGAGAGTCTACAATGAGCAGTTCTTC.

V and J are TRBV30 and TRBJ2-1; 9 bases are a match to TRBD2. CDR3 length: 19 residues. Germline CDR1 GTSNPN, CDR2 SVGIG (reference sequence). The trim removed 5 bases at V and 2 bases at J, leaving 19 bases unmatched. The CDR3 sequence: CAWVTGRLTSGHTYNEQFF. Here the CDR3 DNA reads TGTGCCTGGGTGACAGGCCGACTTACTAGCGGGCACACCTACAATGAGCAGTTCTTC.

The chain has TRBV4-2 and TRBJ2-7; the match to TRBD2 covers 12 bases. Trimming removed 1 base from V and 2 bases from J; junction bases left unmatched: 6. This CDR3 is 17 amino acids long. Germline V gene sequence: CDR1 LGHNA, CDR2 YNFKEQ. The CDR3 DNA is TGTGCCAGCAGCCAAGGACTAGCGGGAGTTGATACCTACGAGCAGTACTTC. Its protein product is CASSQGLAGVDTYEQYF.

In this sample, this clone turned up once. This sequence joins TRBV10-3 and TRBJ1-6, with 7 bases fitting TRBD1. The J segment lost 6 bases and the V segment lost 5 bases, leaving 7 bases of the junction unmatched. The germline V gene encodes CDR1 ENHRY and CDR2 SYGVKD. CDR3 length: 15 residues. CDR3 protein: CAISKDRRANSPLHF. DNA for the CDR3: TGTGCCATCAGTAAGGACAGGCGGGCTAATTCACCCCTCCACTTT.

The chain links TRBV14 to TRBJ2-7; TRBD2 is a possible D gene (6 bases). The CDR3 covers 16 residues. Trimming took off 0 bases at V and 5 bases at J, with 17 bases between the two ends. The germline CDR1 and CDR2 sequences are SGHDN and FVKESK. The DNA for the CDR3 is TGTGCCAGCAGCCAAGATCTCGGGGGAGAGAGGAACGAGCAGTACTTC. This gives the protein CASSQDLGGERNEQYF.

The chain carries TRBV12-5 and TRBJ2-7, with 9 bases matching TRBD2. V lost 0 bases and J lost 0; bases outside the gene matches: 9. The CDR3 runs 18 residues. CDR1 LGHNT and CDR2 FRNRAP come from the germline V gene. CDR3 sequence (DNA): TGTGCTAGTGGTTTGGTAACACTAGCGGGCGGGAGCTCCTACGAGCAGTACTTC. This encodes CASGLVTLAGGSSYEQYF.

The gene calls are TRBV12-3 or TRBV12-4 and TRBJ1-5; unclear D gene. CDR3 size: 13 residues. Trimming shortened V by 5 bases and J by 5 bases, and 10 bases separated the two germline ends. DNA for the CDR3: TGTGCCAGCAGTACCGAACAGTATCAGCCCCAGCATTTT. Amino acids: CASSTEQYQPQHF.

V is TRBV4-1 and J is TRBJ1-1, with 7 bases fitting TRBD1. The CDR3 sequence is 16 residues long. V shed 2 bases, J shed 1 base, and the junction held 7 bases outside the gene matches. CDR1 is MGHRA and CDR2 is YSYEKL in the germline V gene. CDR3 DNA sequence: TGCGCCAGCAGCCAATTTCCGACAGGGAGGAACACTGAAGCTTTCTTT. Encoded protein: CASSQFPTGRNTEAFF.

The chain recombines TRBV5-1 with TRBJ2-1; D uncertain. The germline V gene encodes CDR1 SGHRS and CDR2 YFSETQ. The V and J ends lost 2 bases and 5 bases respectively, with 5 bases between them. The CDR3 is 12 residues long. This CDR3 reads CASSFTDNEQFF. The CDR3 DNA reads as TGCGCCAGCAGCTTCACGGACAATGAGCAGTTCTTC.

This clone was counted a single time. The chain employs TRBV27 and TRBJ2-7; perhaps TRBD2 as D (7 bases). The CDR3 contains 15 residues. Trimming removed 4 bases from V and 3 bases from J, with 16 bases in between. The germline gives CDR1 MNHEY, CDR2 SMNVEV (reference sequence). CDR3 in amino acids: CASSSWGRENYEQYF. The CDR3 DNA reads TGTGCCAGCAGTTCTTGGGGGCGGGAGAACTACGAGCAGTACTTC.

The chain has TRBV14 and TRBJ1-2; 7 nucleotides agree with TRBD1. The V gene's germline CDR1 is SGHDN and CDR2 FVKESK. J gave up 4 bases and V 0 bases, and 11 bases lay outside the gene matches. The CDR3 totals 17 residues. CDR3 region: CASSQDFGDSVLYGYTF. The CDR3, as DNA: TGTGCCAGCAGCCAAGATTTTGGGGACAGTGTACTCTATGGCTACACCTTC.

In its sample, this clone was seen once. V gene TRBV12-3 or TRBV12-4 combines with J gene TRBJ2-7, with D uncertain. This CDR3 is built from 13 residues. Trimming left V 1 base short and J 3 bases short, with 7 bases between. The CDR3 DNA follows: TGTGCCAGCAGTTTAGGGAGACTCTACGAGCAGTACTTC. Translating gives CASSLGRLYEQYF.

J is TRBJ2-2 and V is TRBV12-5; unclear D gene. Germline assignment: CDR1 LGHNT and CDR2 FRNRAP. CDR3 length equals 12 residues. V was pared by 3 bases and J by 7 bases, with 6 bases between. The CDR3 DNA sequence: TGTGCTAGTGGTTTTGAGATCGGGGAGCTGTTTTTT. Translating gives CASGFEIGELFF. Full variable domain (rest looked up from reference TRBV12-5 and TRBJ2-2): DARVTQTPRHKVTEMGQEVTMRCQPILGHNTVFWYRQTMMQGLELLAYFRNRAPLDDSGMPKDRFSAEMPDATLATLKIQPSEPRDSAVYFCASGFEIGELFFGEGSRLTVL.